These T cell receptor beta chains were read from a single sample in a study of blood T cell repertoires in COVID-19. Clones were sequenced by immunoSEQ multiplex PCR, and TCRdb holds only the in-frame ones, with some missing. The data contain about 210,000 clones, more than 80% of them seen just once; the ten biggest clones take up around 9%. The material sequenced was PBMCs or T cells enriched from blood (not recorded which). All receptors derive from a man in his forties who had recovered from COVID-19. Each CDR3 is given with its conserved first and last residue. The D gene is left open where the match is weak. Clone size appears in some rows only: once, few, many, or a class for an expanded clone.

>few|TRBJ1-5|-|TRBV12-3/TRBV12-4
CASRGEGNQPQHF
TGTGCCAGCAGGGGCGAAGGAAATCAGCCCCAGCATTTT
>-|TRBJ1-1|-|TRBV20-1
CSAGTHEAFF
TGCAGTGCTGGGACACATGAAGCTTTCTTT
>-|TRBJ1-2|TRBD1|TRBV18
CASSPLQGGDGYTF
TGTGCCAGCTCACCTTTACAGGGGGGAGATGGCTACACCTTC
>-|TRBJ2-3|-|TRBV5-1
CASSRGDSTSTDTQYF
TGCGCCAGCAGCCGAGGGGACTCCACTAGCACAGATACGCAGTATTTT
>once|TRBJ1-4|-|TRBV7-9
CASSQDGNVGEKLFF
TGTGCCAGCAGCCAGGACGGGAACGTTGGGGAAAAACTGTTTTTT
>-|TRBJ1-1|-|TRBV4-2
CASSHDTRSTEAFF
TGTGCCAGCAGCCACGACACTCGCAGCACTGAAGCTTTCTTT
>-|TRBJ1-2|TRBD1|TRBV7-2
CASSLVGQGADGYTF
TGTGCCAGCAGCTTAGTAGGGCAGGGGGCCGATGGCTACACCTTC
>-|TRBJ2-3|-|TRBV9
CASSVGAHSTQYF
TGTGCCAGCAGCGTAGGGGCACATTCGACGCAGTATTTT
>-|TRBJ1-6|-|TRBV5-1
CASSHRTLNNSPLHF
TGCGCCAGCAGCCATCGGACACTTAATAATTCACCCCTCCACTTT
>-|TRBJ2-4|TRBD1|TRBV29-1
CSVGTGTSKNIQYF
TGCAGCGTCGGGACAGGAACTTCCAAAAACATTCAGTACTTC
>few|TRBJ2-1|TRBD1|TRBV3-1/TRBV3-2
CASSPDSGQGYHEQFF
TGTGCCAGCAGCCCAGACTCGGGACAGGGATATCATGAGCAGTTCTTC
>few|TRBJ1-6|-|TRBV10-3
CAISESPGVNSPLHF
TGTGCCATCAGTGAGTCCCCCGGGGTGAATTCACCCCTCCACTTT
>-|TRBJ2-1|-|TRBV18
CASSLAVAYNEQFF
TGTGCCAGCTCACTTGCGGTCGCCTACAATGAGCAGTTCTTC
>-|TRBJ1-2|TRBD1|TRBV11-2
CASSLDGQAYGYTF
TGTGCCAGCAGCTTAGATGGACAGGCCTATGGCTACACCTTC
>-|TRBJ2-2|-|TRBV6-5
CASSLYQGELFF
TGTGCCAGCAGTCTTTACCAGGGGGAGCTGTTTTTT
>-|TRBJ2-5|-|TRBV7-8
CASSLGQSETQYF
TGTGCCAGCAGCTTAGGGCAGTCGGAGACCCAGTACTTC
>-|TRBJ2-1|-|TRBV6-5
CASTLYNEQFF
TGTGCCAGCACTTTATACAATGAGCAGTTCTTC
>-|TRBJ2-1|-|TRBV3-1/TRBV3-2
CASSQGVGPQFF
TGTGCCAGCAGCCAAGGCGTGGGGCCGCAGTTCTTC
>-|TRBJ1-2|-|TRBV3-1/TRBV3-2
CASSQVESRAHF
TGTGCCAGCAGCCAAGTAGAAAGCAGGGCTCACTTC
>-|TRBJ1-3|-|TRBV19
CASSFLDSSGNTIYF
TGTGCCAGTAGTTTCCTGGACAGCTCTGGAAACACCATATATTTT
>-|TRBJ1-1|TRBD1|TRBV5-1
CASSLSGTAYRTEAFF
TGCGCCAGCAGCTTGTCAGGGACAGCTTATCGAACTGAAGCTTTCTTT
>few|TRBJ2-1|TRBD2|TRBV12-5
CASGLGAGDHEQFF
TGTGCTAGTGGTTTAGGAGCGGGAGATCATGAGCAGTTCTTC
>-|TRBJ1-1|-|TRBV6-5
CASSEGLNTEAFF
TGTGCCAGCAGCGAGGGACTCAACACTGAAGCTTTCTTT
>-|TRBJ2-3|TRBD1|TRBV12-5
CASGPGQGGDTQYF
TGTGCTAGTGGTCCGGGACAGGGGGGAGATACGCAGTATTTT
>-|TRBJ2-5|TRBD2|TRBV7-3
CASSLTGRGTQYF
TGTGCCAGCAGCTTAACAGGGAGGGGGACCCAGTACTTC
>-|TRBJ2-5|TRBD1|TRBV2
CASSRDSVGQETQYF
TGTGCCAGCAGTAGGGACAGCGTGGGGCAAGAGACCCAGTACTTC
>-|TRBJ2-5|TRBD1|TRBV11-2
CASSLPRTGGTQYF
TGTGCCAGCAGCTTACCCAGGACAGGGGGGACCCAGTACTTC
>-|TRBJ2-7|TRBD1|TRBV27
CASSPLSTGGTGQYF
TGTGCCAGCAGTCCCCTTTCGACAGGGGGTACCGGGCAGTACTTC
>-|TRBJ1-1|-|TRBV4-1
CASSRARETANTEAFF
TGCGCCAGCAGCCGAGCACGGGAAACGGCAAACACTGAAGCTTTCTTT
>-|TRBJ2-2|-|TRBV6-1
CASSDSSTGNTGELFF
TGTGCCAGCAGTGATTCTTCGACAGGGAACACCGGGGAGCTGTTTTTT
>-|TRBJ2-1|TRBD2|TRBV5-6
CASSLGAGTSFHNEQFF
TGTGCCAGCAGCTTGGGGGCCGGGACTAGCTTCCACAATGAGCAGTTCTTC
>-|TRBJ2-1|-|TRBV12-3/TRBV12-4
CASSLGPNEQFF
TGTGCCAGCAGTTTAGGTCCGAATGAGCAGTTCTTC
>-|TRBJ2-3|-|TRBV10-1
CASSEIIRGKDTQYF
TGCGCCAGCAGTGAGATAATACGGGGGAAGGATACGCAGTATTTT
>-|TRBJ2-3|-|TRBV5-1
CASSLGQDTQYF
TGCGCCAGCAGCCTTGGACAGGATACGCAGTATTTT
>-|TRBJ2-5|TRBD2|TRBV5-1
CASSSNPLRAGGQETQYF
TGCGCCAGCAGCTCGAACCCCTTGCGAGCGGGGGGTCAAGAGACCCAGTACTTC
>-|TRBJ1-2|TRBD1|TRBV10-1
CASLEQGARYGYTF
TGCGCCAGCCTAGAACAGGGGGCCCGCTATGGCTACACCTTC
>-|TRBJ1-4|TRBD1|TRBV2
CASSRQGVEKLFF
TGTGCCAGCAGTCGTCAGGGGGTTGAAAAACTGTTTTTT
>-|TRBJ2-2|-|TRBV4-1
CASSLLALGNTGELFF
TGCGCCAGCAGCCTATTAGCGTTGGGGAACACCGGGGAGCTGTTTTTT
>-|TRBJ2-3|TRBD2|TRBV6-4
CASSDLLAGPRTDTQYF
TGTGCCAGCAGTGACTTACTAGCGGGGCCCCGCACAGATACGCAGTATTTT
>-|TRBJ1-5|TRBD1|TRBV23-1
CASDRGTGREPPQHF
TGCGCCTCAGACCGGGGGACAGGTCGTGAACCGCCCCAGCATTTT
>few|TRBJ2-5|TRBD2|TRBV7-9
CASRDGAGRETQYF
TGTGCCAGCCGTGATGGAGCGGGAAGGGAGACCCAGTACTTC
>-|TRBJ2-1|TRBD1|TRBV2
CASSPGSRQGFF
TGTGCCAGCAGCCCCGGTTCCCGACAGGGATTCTTC
>-|TRBJ2-7|TRBD2|TRBV19
CASTQAGGNEQYF
TGTGCCAGCACCCAAGCGGGAGGGAACGAGCAGTACTTC
>-|TRBJ2-2|-|TRBV7-9
CASSLHTDNTGELFF
TGTGCCAGCAGCTTACACACAGATAACACCGGGGAGCTGTTTTTT
>-|TRBJ1-4|-|TRBV28
CASSLTGTELFF
TGTGCCAGCAGTTTAACAGGGACGGAACTGTTTTTT
>-|TRBJ1-4|TRBD1|TRBV3-1/TRBV3-2
CASSDGTGSEKLFF
TGTGCCAGCAGCGATGGGACAGGGAGTGAAAAACTGTTTTTT
>-|TRBJ2-5|-|TRBV5-1
CASGYREQTQYF
TGCGCCAGCGGGTACAGGGAACAGACCCAGTACTTC
>-|TRBJ1-1|-|TRBV7-6
CASSFPGGSVNTEAFF
TGTGCCAGCAGCTTTCCTGGCGGGTCGGTGAACACTGAAGCTTTCTTT
>-|TRBJ2-7|TRBD1|TRBV24-1
CATSDLRTGGPYF
TGTGCCACCAGTGATCTAAGGACAGGGGGCCCGTACTTC
>-|TRBJ2-5|-|TRBV2
CASSPVTTPGTQYF
TGTGCCAGCAGCCCCGTGACTACCCCTGGGACCCAGTACTTC
>-|TRBJ2-6|-|TRBV5-1
CASSLSGSGANVLTF
TGCGCCAGCAGCTTGTCGGGTTCCGGGGCCAACGTCCTGACTTTC
>many|TRBJ2-7|-|TRBV6-5
CASSYGLNYEQYF
TGTGCCAGCAGTTACGGACTGAACTACGAGCAGTACTTC
>-|TRBJ2-1|TRBD2|TRBV27
CASSLWISGKGNEQFF
TGTGCCAGCAGTTTATGGATTAGCGGGAAAGGAAATGAGCAGTTCTTC
>-|TRBJ2-7|TRBD2|TRBV7-6
CASSPQPPSAGAPYEQYF
TGTGCCAGCAGCCCTCAACCCCCCTCAGCGGGAGCCCCCTACGAGCAGTACTTC
>-|TRBJ2-3|TRBD1|TRBV19
CASSIIPYRDRGPTDTQYF
TGTGCCAGTAGTATTATCCCCTACCGCGACAGGGGACCCACAGATACGCAGTATTTT
>few|TRBJ2-7|TRBD1|TRBV7-8
CASSASGTGGREQYF
TGTGCCAGCAGCGCCTCAGGGACAGGGGGCCGCGAGCAGTACTTC
>few|TRBJ2-2|-|TRBV9
CASSPPSGSTGELFF
TGTGCCAGCAGCCCCCCCTCAGGGTCCACCGGGGAGCTGTTTTTT
>-|TRBJ2-7|TRBD2|TRBV6-5
CASSYSGTYSYEQYF
TGTGCCAGCAGTTACAGCGGGACTTACTCCTACGAGCAGTACTTC
>-|TRBJ2-5|-|TRBV6-4
CAIPPLGAEDYKETQYF
TGTGCCATCCCGCCGCTTGGGGCAGAAGATTACAAAGAGACCCAGTACTTC
>-|TRBJ1-2|-|TRBV28
CASRPNVSGYTF
TGTGCCAGCAGACCGAATGTTAGTGGCTACACCTTC